The clone carrying this T cell receptor (beta chain) was picked up a small number of times. Its antigen is as yet unknown. The sample belongs to a study of T-cell memory formation after mild COVID-19. Background on the study: Clusters of TCRs were largely donor specific.

Using constant-segment primers, 5'RACE produced TCR alpha and TCR beta cDNA libraries carrying sample barcodes and UMIs. TCRdb re-analysed the 5' RACE reads in MiXCR, keeping a single row per CDR3 protein. The sample shows about 560,000 distinct CDR3 sequences, roughly 18% of them seen only once. Study conclusions and caveats: Shrinking CD4+ clones resided mostly in CM and EM, and CD8+ ones in EMRA.

Germline V gene sequence: CDR1 LGHDT, CDR2 YNNKEL (reference sequence). This CDR3 is 19 amino acids long. V gave up 0 bases and J gave up 2 bases, with 22 bases separating them. The material sequenced was PBMCs or a T cell subset sorted from them (not recorded which). The genes are TRBV3-1 and TRBJ1-2; D ambiguous. The clonotype comes from an adult woman who had mild COVID-19 (a few samples of this study predate the infection). Cell type and time point are not known. CDR3 bases: TGTGCCAGCAGCCAAGAGGGCTTGTCGGTTTGGTCTCCCAACTATGGCTACACCTTC. Translated, it gives CASSQEGLSVWSPNYGYTF.